This TCR beta chain was retrieved from a study of type 1 regulatory T cells. About the research overall: This in vitro CD4 product, T-allo10, is enriched for Tr1 cells and alloantigen-specific. General study points: Tr1 cells had a more restricted TCR repertoire than non-Tr1 cells.

TCRdb re-called the reads through MiXCR, storing one row per CDR3 protein. This table has tens of thousands of distinct CDR3 sequences, around 21% appearing once. This CDR3 spans 16 amino acids. Germline V lookup: CDR1 MDHEN, CDR2 SYDVKM. V gave up 6 bases and J gave up 5 bases; unmatched junction bases: 12. With respect to this clonotype: Its antigen remains unknown.

The genes are TRBV28 and TRBJ2-1; TRBD1 matches 8 bases. The clonotype comes from a human donor in good health. Specimen: cultured type 1 regulatory T (Tr1) cells, either the whole culture or a sorted fraction (not recorded which). The CDR3 nucleotides read TGTGCCAGCAGCCAACTGGACAGGGACTCTCACAATGAGCAGTTCTTC. It is translated as CASSQLDRDSHNEQFF.